This TCR beta chain was sequenced during a study of shared clonotypes between healthy human individuals. Study in general: Each donor's CD8 memory used one plate, CD8 naive two, each CD4 subset three. General study findings and limits: Sampling was confined to blood; repertoires within tissues likely differ.

Memory CD4+ cells were the fraction left after CD45RA+ naive selection. To note about this clone: No antigen is known for it.

The material for each subset, its genomic DNA, was split evenly across several immunoSEQ plates. Method: immunoSEQ multiplex PCR; TCRdb's copy keeps in-frame clones and lacks some. The table includes some 1 million clones, around 76% detected once. CDR3 length equals 14 residues. The trim removed 7 bases at V and 4 bases at J, leaving 7 bases unmatched. Germline V lookup: CDR1 SQVTM, CDR2 ANQGSEA. Specimen: memory CD4+ T cells sorted from blood. Specified subset: CD45RA-negative fraction. This TCR derives from a young man in good health. This sequence joins TRBV29-1 and TRBJ2-3; 11 nucleotides line up with TRBD2. CDR3 residues: CSGTSGGGADTQYF. CDR3 in DNA: TGCAGCGGCACTAGCGGGGGAGGGGCAGATACGCAGTATTTT.